This passage covers 13 T cell receptor beta chains from one sample sequenced in a study of cytotoxic CD8 clonotypes in ibrutinib-treated CLL (dated by TCRdb to the early 2020s). In light of the paper, this sample's time point label describes: approximately eleven months on ibrutinib. The library was obtained by the immunoSEQ multiplex PCR assay. The source is immuneACCESS, and TCRdb retained only in-frame sequences with V and J called. Part of the clones is not carried over; for the studies checked, unresolved V genes explain less than half of this, and the remainder is unexplained. In all, the sample holds over 200,000 clones, and roughly 65% of those were seen once. The ten largest clones take up about 6% of the sample. Material: PBMCs, obtained after 12 months of ibrutinib treatment. These receptors all stem from a human donor with chronic lymphocytic leukemia.

The chain links TRBV7-9 to TRBJ1-2; D is perhaps TRBD1 (5 bases). The germline V and J ends were trimmed by 5 bases and 4 bases, with 23 bases remaining between them. The V gene's germline CDR1 is SEHNR and CDR2 FQNEAQ (reference sequence). The CDR3 is 17 amino acids. CDR3 sequence: CASSLRPAAGNAYGYTF. CDR3 DNA: TGTGCCAGCAGCCTCAGGCCTGCTGCAGGGAATGCCTATGGCTACACCTTC.

On this clone: Other DNA variants within this sample encode the same CDR3. The chain uses TRBV5-1 and TRBJ2-7; D remains ambiguous. This CDR3 has 12 residues. Germline CDR1 and CDR2: SGHRS and YFSETQ. V gave up 0 bases and J gave up 5 bases, with 6 bases separating them. The CDR3 DNA is TGCGCCAGCAGCTTGGGATCACACGAGCAGTACTTC. Its protein product is CASSLGSHEQYF.

This clone was found a few times. At one end the junction does not follow the germline gene, possibly because of a read error. The chain recombines TRBV7-6 with TRBJ1-2; D is unclear. The length of the CDR3 is 13 residues. CDR1 is SGHVS and CDR2 is FNYEAQ in the germline V gene. Here the CDR3 DNA reads TGTGCCAGCAGGTTAGACACGACACATGGCTACACCTTC. Translating it yields CASRLDTTHGYTF.

This rearrangement joins TRBV30 to TRBJ2-5, with 11 positions matching TRBD2. Trimming cost V 0 bases and J 5 bases; bases outside gene matches: 5. The CDR3 sequence is 15 residues long. Germline-derived CDR1 and CDR2 are GTSNPN and SVGIG (reference sequence). As DNA, the CDR3 is TGTGCCTGGAGTGTAACTAGCGGGGGTGTTGAGACCCAGTACTTC. It translates to CAWSVTSGGVETQYF.

The count of this clone is one. The chain uses TRBV30 and TRBJ1-6; D call uncertain. CDR1 GTSNPN and CDR2 SVGIG come from the germline V gene (reference sequence). The CDR3 covers 12 residues. V gave up 0 bases and J gave up 9 bases, with 6 bases separating them. CDR3 DNA sequence: TGTGCCTGGAGTGTACGAGGTTCACCCCTCCACTTT. This translates into CAWSVRGSPLHF.

J is TRBJ2-2 and V is TRBV28; 8 positions agree with TRBD2. Trimming at V came to 5 bases and at J to 3 bases, leaving 5 bases not matched to a gene. This CDR3 has 15 amino acids. Germline V gene lookup returns CDR1 MDHEN and CDR2 SYDVKM. The CDR3 here is CASSPSGGYTGELFF. The CDR3 DNA reads as TGTGCCAGCAGTCCAAGCGGGGGTTACACCGGGGAGCTGTTTTTT.

The chain carries TRBV28 and TRBJ2-5; TRBD1 is a possible D gene (6 bases). V gave up 3 bases and J gave up 4 bases, with 9 bases separating them. Germline loops: CDR1 MDHEN, CDR2 SYDVKM. The CDR3 consists of 13 residues. CDR3 amino acids: CASSFTGRETQYF. The CDR3 nucleotides read TGTGCCAGCAGTTTCACAGGGAGAGAGACCCAGTACTTC.

The table lists this clone with a count of one. V is TRBV30 and J is TRBJ2-7, with D maybe TRBD1 (6 bases). The V gene's germline CDR1 is GTSNPN and CDR2 SVGIG (reference sequence). Between the trimmed V and J ends, which lost 2 bases and 3 bases, there was a span of 23 bases. The CDR3 covers 17 residues. This CDR3 reads CAWSRGTRWAERYEQYF. In DNA, the CDR3 is TGTGCCTGGAGTAGAGGGACAAGGTGGGCAGAACGCTACGAGCAGTACTTC.

This clone was counted between two and nine times. The rearrangement uses TRBV9 and TRBJ2-1; 8 bases align to TRBD2. Germline assignment: CDR1 SGDLS and CDR2 YYNGEE. V was clipped by 0 bases and J by 9 bases; unmatched bases: 2. The CDR3 is 13 amino acids. The CDR3 protein is CASSVALAGEQFF. The CDR3 bases are TGTGCCAGCAGCGTAGCTCTAGCGGGTGAGCAGTTCTTC. Using reference TRBV9 and TRBJ2-1 for the parts outside the CDR3, the full variable domain is DSGVTQTPKHLITATGQRVTLRCSPRSGDLSVYWYQQSLDQGLQFLIQYYNGEERAKGNILERFSAQQFPDLHSELNLSSLELGDSALYFCASSVALAGEQFFGPGTRLTVL.

J is TRBJ2-2 and V is TRBV13; the match to TRBD1 covers 8 bases. The V and J ends lost 3 bases and 4 bases, in that order; junction bases with no gene match: 4. The CDR3 has 15 amino acids. CDR1 PRHDT and CDR2 FYEKMQ come from the germline V gene (reference sequence). For the CDR3, the DNA is TGTGCCAGCAGCTTCAGGACAGGGCTCACCGGGGAGCTGTTTTTT. It codes for CASSFRTGLTGELFF. Using reference TRBV13 and TRBJ2-2 for the parts outside the CDR3, the full variable domain is AAGVIQSPRHLIKEKRETATLKCYPIPRHDTVYWYQQGPGQDPQFLISFYEKMQSDKGSIPDRFSAQQFSDYHSELNMSSLELGDSALYFCASSFRTGLTGELFFGEGSRLTVL.

This clone was counted once. CDR3 sequence (DNA): TGTGCCAGCAGCTTATGGGGTCCGGAGACCCAGTACTTC. It codes for CASSLWGPETQYF. This chain connects TRBV7-9 to TRBJ2-5; D unclear. CDR3 length: 13 amino acids. V was cut by 2 bases and J by 5 bases, with 9 bases left in between. Per the germline V gene, CDR1 is SEHNR and CDR2 is FQNEAQ (reference sequence).

This rearrangement joins TRBV19 to TRBJ2-5, with TRBD2 matching 7 bases. Germline CDR1 reads LNHDA; CDR2 reads SQIVND (reference sequence). With V trimmed by 6 bases and J by 5 bases, 3 bases remained unmatched. CDR3 length equals 12 residues. The CDR3 here is CASREGGETQYF. CDR3 DNA sequence: TGTGCCAGTAGGGAGGGAGGGGAGACCCAGTACTTC.

V gene TRBV2 combines with J gene TRBJ1-2; 8 positions match TRBD1. Trimming at V came to 11 bases and at J to 8 bases, leaving 19 bases not matched to a gene. Germline V CDR1 and CDR2: SNHLY, FYNNEI. The CDR3 runs 15 residues. CDR3 sequence reads: CAGTAQGAILSGYTF. Here the CDR3 DNA reads TGTGCCGGCACCGCGCAGGGGGCCATCCTGTCGGGCTACACCTTC.